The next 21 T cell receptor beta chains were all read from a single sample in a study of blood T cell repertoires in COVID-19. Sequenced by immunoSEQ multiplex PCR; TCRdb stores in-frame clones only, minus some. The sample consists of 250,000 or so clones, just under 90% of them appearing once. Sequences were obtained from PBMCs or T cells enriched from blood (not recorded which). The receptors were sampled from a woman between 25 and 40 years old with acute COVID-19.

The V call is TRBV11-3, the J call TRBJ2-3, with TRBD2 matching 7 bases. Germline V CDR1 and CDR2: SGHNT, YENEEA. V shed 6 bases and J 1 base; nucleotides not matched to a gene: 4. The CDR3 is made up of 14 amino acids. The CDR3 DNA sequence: TGTGCCAGCAGTGGTGGACTAGGCACAGATACGCAGTATTTT. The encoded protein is CASSGGLGTDTQYF. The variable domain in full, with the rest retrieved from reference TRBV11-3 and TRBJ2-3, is EAGVVQSPRYKIIEKKQPVAFWCNPISGHNTLYWYLQNLGQGPELLIRYENEEAVDDSQLPKDRFSAERLKGVDSTLKIQPAELGDSAVYLCASSGGLGTDTQYFGPGTRLTVL.

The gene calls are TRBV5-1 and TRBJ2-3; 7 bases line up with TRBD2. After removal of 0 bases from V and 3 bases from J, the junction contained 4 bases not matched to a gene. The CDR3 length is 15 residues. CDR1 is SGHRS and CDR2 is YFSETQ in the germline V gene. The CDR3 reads CASSLARGRTDTQYF. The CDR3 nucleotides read TGCGCCAGCAGCTTGGCGCGGGGGAGGACAGATACGCAGTATTTT.

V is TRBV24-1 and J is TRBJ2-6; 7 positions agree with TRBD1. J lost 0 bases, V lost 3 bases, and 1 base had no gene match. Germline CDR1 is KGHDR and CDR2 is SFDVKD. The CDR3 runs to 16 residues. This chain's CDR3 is CATSDPGGSGANVLTF. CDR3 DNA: TGTGCCACCAGTGATCCAGGGGGCTCTGGGGCCAACGTCCTGACTTTC.

The CDR3 spells CASSQDPGQGTDTQYF. The CDR3, as DNA: TGTGCCAGCAGCCAAGATCCGGGACAGGGCACAGATACGCAGTATTTT. The chain employs TRBV4-2 and TRBJ2-3, with 8 bases lining up with TRBD1. The CDR3 loop spans 16 amino acids. The trim removed 0 bases at V and 1 base at J, leaving 3 bases unmatched. In germline, CDR1 is LGHNA, CDR2 YNFKEQ.

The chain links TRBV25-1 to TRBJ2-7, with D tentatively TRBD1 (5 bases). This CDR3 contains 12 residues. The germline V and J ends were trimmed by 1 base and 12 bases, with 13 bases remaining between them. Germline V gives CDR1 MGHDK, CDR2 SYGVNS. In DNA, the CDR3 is TGTGCCAGCAGTGAATCGGTTTTAAGGGGGTACTTC. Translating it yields CASSESVLRGYF.

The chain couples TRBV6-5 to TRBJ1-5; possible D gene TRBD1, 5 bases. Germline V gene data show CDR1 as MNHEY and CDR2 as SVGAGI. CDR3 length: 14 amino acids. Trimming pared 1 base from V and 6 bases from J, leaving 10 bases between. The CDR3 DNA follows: TGTGCCAGCAGTTACTTTCAGGGAACTCAGCCCCAGCATTTT. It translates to CASSYFQGTQPQHF.

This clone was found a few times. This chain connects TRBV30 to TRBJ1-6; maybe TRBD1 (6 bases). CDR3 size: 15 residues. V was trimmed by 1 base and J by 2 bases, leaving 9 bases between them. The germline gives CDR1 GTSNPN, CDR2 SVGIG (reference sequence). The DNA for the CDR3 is TGTGCCTGGAGTGGACGACAGGCCTATAATTCACCCCTCCACTTT. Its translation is CAWSGRQAYNSPLHF. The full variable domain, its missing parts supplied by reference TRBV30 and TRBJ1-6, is SQTIHQWPATLVQPVGSPLSLECTVEGTSNPNLYWYRQAAGRGLQLLFYSVGIGQISSEVPQNLSASRPQDRQFILSSKKLLLSDSGFYLCAWSGRQAYNSPLHFGNGTRLTVT.

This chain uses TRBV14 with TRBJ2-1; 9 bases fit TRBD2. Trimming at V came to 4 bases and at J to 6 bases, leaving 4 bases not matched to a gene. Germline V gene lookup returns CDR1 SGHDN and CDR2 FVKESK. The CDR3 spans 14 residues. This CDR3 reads CASSPPAGGNEQFF. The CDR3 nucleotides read TGTGCCAGCAGCCCGCCAGCGGGGGGCAATGAGCAGTTCTTC.

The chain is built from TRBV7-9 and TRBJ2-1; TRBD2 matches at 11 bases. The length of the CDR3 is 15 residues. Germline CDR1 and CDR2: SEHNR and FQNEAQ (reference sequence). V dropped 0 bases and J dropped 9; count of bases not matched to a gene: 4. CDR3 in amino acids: CASSLALAGAGEQFF. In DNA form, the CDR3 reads TGTGCCAGCAGCTTAGCACTAGCGGGAGCGGGTGAGCAGTTCTTC.

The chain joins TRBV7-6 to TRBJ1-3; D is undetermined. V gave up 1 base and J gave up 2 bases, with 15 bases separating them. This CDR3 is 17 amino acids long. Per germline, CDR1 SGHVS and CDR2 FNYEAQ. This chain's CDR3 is CASSLVTPLLAGNTIYF. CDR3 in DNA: TGTGCCAGCAGCTTAGTTACTCCTCTGCTTGCTGGAAACACCATATATTTT. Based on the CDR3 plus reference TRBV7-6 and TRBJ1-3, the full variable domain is GAGVSQSPRYKVTKRGQDVALRCDPISGHVSLYWYRQALGQGPEFLTYFNYEAQQDKSGLPNDRFSAERPEGSISTLTIQRTEQRDSAMYRCASSLVTPLLAGNTIYFGEGSWLTVV.

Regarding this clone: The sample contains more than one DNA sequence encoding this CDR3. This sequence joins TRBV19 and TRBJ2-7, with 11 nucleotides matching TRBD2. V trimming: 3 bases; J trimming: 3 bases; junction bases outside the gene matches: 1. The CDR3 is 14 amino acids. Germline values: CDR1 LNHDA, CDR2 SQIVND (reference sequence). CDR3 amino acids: CASSITSGSYEQYF. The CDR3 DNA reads TGTGCCAGTAGTATCACTAGCGGGAGCTACGAGCAGTACTTC.

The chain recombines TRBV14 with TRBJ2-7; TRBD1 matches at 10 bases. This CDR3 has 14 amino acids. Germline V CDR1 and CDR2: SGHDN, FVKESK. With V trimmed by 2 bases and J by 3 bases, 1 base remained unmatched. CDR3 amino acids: CASSQWTGGYEQYF. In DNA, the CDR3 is TGTGCCAGCAGCCAATGGACAGGGGGCTACGAGCAGTACTTC. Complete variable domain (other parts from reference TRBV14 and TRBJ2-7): EAGVTQFPSHSVIEKGQTVTLRCDPISGHDNLYWYRRVMGKEIKFLLHFVKESKQDESGMPNNRFLAERTGGTYSTLKVQPAELEDSGVYFCASSQWTGGYEQYFGPGTRLTVT.

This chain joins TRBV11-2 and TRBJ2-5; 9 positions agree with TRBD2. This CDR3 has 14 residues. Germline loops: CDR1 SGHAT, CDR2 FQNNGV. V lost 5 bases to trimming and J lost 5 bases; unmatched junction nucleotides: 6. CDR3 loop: CASSPGTSWETQYF. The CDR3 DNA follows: TGTGCCAGCAGCCCAGGGACTAGCTGGGAGACCCAGTACTTC.

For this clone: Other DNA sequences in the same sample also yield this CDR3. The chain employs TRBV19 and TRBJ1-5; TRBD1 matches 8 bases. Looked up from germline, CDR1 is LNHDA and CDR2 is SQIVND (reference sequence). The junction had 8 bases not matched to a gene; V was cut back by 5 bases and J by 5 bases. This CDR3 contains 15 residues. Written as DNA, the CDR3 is TGTGCCAGTAGTCCTCTGGGACAGGACTATCAGCCCCAGCATTTT. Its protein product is CASSPLGQDYQPQHF.

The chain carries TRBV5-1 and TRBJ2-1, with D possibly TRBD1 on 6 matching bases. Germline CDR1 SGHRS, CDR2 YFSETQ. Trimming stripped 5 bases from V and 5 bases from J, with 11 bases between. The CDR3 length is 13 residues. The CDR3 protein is CASSPDRNNEQFF. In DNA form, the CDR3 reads TGCGCCAGCAGTCCCGACAGGAACAATGAGCAGTTCTTC. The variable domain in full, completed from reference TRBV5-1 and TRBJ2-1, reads KAGVTQTPRYLIKTRGQQVTLSCSPISGHRSVSWYQQTPGQGLQFLFEYFSETQRNKGNFPGRFSGRQFSNSRSEMNVSTLELGDSALYLCASSPDRNNEQFFGPGTRLTVL.

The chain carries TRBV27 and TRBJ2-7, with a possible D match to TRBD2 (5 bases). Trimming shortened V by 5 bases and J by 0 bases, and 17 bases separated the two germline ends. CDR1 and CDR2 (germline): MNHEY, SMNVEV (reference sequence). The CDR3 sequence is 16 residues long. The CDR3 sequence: CASSAPSGVGSYEQYF. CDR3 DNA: TGTGCCAGCAGTGCCCCAAGCGGCGTAGGCTCCTACGAGCAGTACTTC.

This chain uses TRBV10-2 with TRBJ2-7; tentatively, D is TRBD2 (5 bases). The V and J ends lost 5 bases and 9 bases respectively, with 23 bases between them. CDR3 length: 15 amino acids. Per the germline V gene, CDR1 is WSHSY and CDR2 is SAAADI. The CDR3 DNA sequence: TGCGCCAGCAGTACCGGGAACCCCGCTCTCAACGGGCAGTACTTC. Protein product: CASSTGNPALNGQYF.

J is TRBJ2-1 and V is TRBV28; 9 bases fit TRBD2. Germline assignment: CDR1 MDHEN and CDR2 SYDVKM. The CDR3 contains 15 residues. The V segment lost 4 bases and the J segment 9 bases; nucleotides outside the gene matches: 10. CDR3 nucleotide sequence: TGTGCCAGCAGTTCCGGGACTAGCTATCAGGGTGAGCAGTTCTTC. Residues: CASSSGTSYQGEQFF.

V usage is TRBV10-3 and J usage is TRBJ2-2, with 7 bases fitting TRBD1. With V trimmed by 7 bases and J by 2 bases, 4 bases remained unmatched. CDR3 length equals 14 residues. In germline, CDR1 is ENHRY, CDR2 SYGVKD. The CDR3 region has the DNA TGTGCCATCAACCGACAGGGCAACACCGGGGAGCTGTTTTTT. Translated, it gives CAINRQGNTGELFF.

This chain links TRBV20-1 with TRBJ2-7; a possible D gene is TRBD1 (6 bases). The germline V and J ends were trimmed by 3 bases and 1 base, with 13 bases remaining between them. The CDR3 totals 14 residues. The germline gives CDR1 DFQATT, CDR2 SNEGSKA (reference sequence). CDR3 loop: CSASPTGKSYEQYF. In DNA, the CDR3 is TGCAGTGCTAGTCCCACAGGGAAATCCTACGAGCAGTACTTC.

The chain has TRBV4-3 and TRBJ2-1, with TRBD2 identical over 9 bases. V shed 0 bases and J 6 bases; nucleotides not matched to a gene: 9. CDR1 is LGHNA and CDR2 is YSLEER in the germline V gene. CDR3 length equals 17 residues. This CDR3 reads CASSQDQSGLAANEQFF. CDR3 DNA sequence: TGCGCCAGCAGCCAAGATCAATCGGGACTAGCCGCCAATGAGCAGTTCTTC.